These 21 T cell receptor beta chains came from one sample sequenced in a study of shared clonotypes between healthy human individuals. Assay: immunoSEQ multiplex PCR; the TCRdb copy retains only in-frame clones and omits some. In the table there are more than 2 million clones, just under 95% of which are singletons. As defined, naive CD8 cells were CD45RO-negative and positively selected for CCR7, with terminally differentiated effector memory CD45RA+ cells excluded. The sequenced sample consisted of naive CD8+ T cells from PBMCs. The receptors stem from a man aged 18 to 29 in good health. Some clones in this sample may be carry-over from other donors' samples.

CDR3 amino acids: CASSFPVGNNTEAFF. CDR3 DNA sequence: TGTGCCAGCAGCTTCCCTGTGGGAAACAACACTGAAGCTTTCTTT. This chain uses TRBV11-2 with TRBJ1-1, with D uncertain. V lost 3 bases to trimming and J lost 2 bases, with 13 bases between them. This CDR3 is built from 15 residues. Germline loops: CDR1 SGHAT, CDR2 FQNNGV.

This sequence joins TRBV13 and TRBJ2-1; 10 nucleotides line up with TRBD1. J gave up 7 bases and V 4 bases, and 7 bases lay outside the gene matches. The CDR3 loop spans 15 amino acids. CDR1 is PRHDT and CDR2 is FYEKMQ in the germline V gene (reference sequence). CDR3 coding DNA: TGTGCCAGCAGCTCAGTAGGGACAGGGGTGAATGAGCAGTTCTTC. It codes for CASSSVGTGVNEQFF.

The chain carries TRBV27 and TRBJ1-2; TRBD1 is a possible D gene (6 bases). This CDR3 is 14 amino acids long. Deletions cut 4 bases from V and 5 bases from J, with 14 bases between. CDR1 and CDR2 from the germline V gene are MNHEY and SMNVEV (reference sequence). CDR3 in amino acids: CASSWGGGRYGYTF. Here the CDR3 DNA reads TGTGCCAGCAGTTGGGGAGGGGGGCGTTATGGCTACACCTTC.

The CDR3 DNA sequence: TGTGCCAGCAGAACGGGGGGGTATGAGCAGTTCTTC. It yields the protein CASRTGGYEQFF. The chain recombines TRBV7-9 with TRBJ2-1, with 8 positions matching TRBD2. Germline V gene sequence: CDR1 SEHNR, CDR2 FQNEAQ (reference sequence). J gave up 8 bases and V 6 bases, and 3 bases lay outside the gene matches. The CDR3 has 12 amino acids.

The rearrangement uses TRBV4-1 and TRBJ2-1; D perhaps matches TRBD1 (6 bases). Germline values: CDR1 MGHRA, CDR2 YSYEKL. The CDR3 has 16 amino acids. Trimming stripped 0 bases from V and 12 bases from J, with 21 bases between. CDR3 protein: CASSQDWETGVLWQFF. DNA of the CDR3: TGCGCCAGCAGCCAAGATTGGGAGACAGGCGTCCTATGGCAGTTCTTC.

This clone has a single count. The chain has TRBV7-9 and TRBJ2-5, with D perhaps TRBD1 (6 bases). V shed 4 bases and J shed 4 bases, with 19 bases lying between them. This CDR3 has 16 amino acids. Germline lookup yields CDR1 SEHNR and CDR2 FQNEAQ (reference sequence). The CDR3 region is CASSYRAQRGLETQYF. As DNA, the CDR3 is TGTGCCAGCAGCTACCGAGCACAGAGGGGGTTAGAGACCCAGTACTTC.

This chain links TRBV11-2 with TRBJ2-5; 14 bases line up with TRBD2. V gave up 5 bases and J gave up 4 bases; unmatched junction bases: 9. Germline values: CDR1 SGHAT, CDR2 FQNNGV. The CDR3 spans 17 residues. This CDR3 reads CASSPTGLAGERETQYF. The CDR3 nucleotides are TGTGCCAGCAGCCCCACGGGACTAGCGGGAGAGAGAGAGACCCAGTACTTC. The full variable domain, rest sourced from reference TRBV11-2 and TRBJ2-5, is EAGVAQSPRYKIIEKRQSVAFWCNPISGHATLYWYQQILGQGPKLLIQFQNNGVVDDSQLPKDRFSAERLKGVDSTLKIQPAKLEDSAVYLCASSPTGLAGERETQYFGPGTRLLVL.

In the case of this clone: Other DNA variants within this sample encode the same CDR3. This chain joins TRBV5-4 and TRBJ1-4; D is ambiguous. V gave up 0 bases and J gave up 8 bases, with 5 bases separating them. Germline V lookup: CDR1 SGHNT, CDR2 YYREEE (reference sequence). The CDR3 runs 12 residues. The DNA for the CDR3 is TGTGCCAGCAGCTTGGTGGGGGAAAAACTGTTTTTT. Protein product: CASSLVGEKLFF.

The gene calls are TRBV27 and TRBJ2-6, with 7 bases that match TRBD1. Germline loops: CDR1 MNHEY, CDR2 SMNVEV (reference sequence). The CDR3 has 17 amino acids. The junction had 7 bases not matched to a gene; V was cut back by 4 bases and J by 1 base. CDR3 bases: TGTGCCAGCAGTTACCGGGACAGCCGATCTGGGGCCAACGTCCTGACTTTC. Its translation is CASSYRDSRSGANVLTF.

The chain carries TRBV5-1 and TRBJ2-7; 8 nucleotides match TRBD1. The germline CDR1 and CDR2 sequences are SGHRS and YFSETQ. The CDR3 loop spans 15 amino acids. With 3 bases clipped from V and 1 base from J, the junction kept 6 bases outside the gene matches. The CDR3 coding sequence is TGCGCCAGCAGCTCGACAGGGGCGAGGTCCTACGAGCAGTACTTC. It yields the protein CASSSTGARSYEQYF.

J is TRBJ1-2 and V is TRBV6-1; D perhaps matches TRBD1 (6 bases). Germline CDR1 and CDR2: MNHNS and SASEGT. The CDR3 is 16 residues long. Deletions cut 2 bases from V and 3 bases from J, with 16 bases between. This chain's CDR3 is CASSESLDRKYYGYTF. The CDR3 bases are TGTGCCAGCAGTGAAAGCTTAGACAGGAAATACTATGGCTACACCTTC.

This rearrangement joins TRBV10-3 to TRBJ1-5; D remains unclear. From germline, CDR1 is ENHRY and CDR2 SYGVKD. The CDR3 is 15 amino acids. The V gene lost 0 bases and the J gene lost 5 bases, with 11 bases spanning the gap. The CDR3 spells CAISESKAQDQPQHF. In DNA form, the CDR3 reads TGTGCCATCAGTGAGTCGAAGGCCCAAGATCAGCCCCAGCATTTT.

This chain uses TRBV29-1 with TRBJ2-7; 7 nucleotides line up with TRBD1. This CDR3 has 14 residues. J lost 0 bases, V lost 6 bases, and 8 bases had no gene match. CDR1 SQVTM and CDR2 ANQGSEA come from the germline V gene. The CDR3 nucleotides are TGCAGCGTCCTGCCGGGACAGAGCTCCTACGAGCAGTACTTC. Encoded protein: CSVLPGQSSYEQYF.

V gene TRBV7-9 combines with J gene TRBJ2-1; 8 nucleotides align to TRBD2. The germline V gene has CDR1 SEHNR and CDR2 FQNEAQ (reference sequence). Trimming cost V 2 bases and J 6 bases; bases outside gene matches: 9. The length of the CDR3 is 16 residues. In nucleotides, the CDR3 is TGTGCCAGCAGCTTAAAGGCGGGAGGTTACCTCAATGAGCAGTTCTTC. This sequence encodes CASSLKAGGYLNEQFF.

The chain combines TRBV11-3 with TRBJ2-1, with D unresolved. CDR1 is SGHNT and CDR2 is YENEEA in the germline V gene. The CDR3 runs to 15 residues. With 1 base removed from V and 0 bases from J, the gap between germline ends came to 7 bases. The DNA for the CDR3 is TGTGCCAGCAGCTTAGGTTATGGCTCCTACAATGAGCAGTTCTTC. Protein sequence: CASSLGYGSYNEQFF.

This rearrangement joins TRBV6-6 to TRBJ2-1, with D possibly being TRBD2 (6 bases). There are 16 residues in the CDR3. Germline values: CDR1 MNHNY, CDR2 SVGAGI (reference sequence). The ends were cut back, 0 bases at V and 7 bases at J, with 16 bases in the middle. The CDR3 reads CASSYSPGRRGNEQFF. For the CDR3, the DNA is TGTGCCAGCAGTTACTCTCCTGGACGCCGGGGGAATGAGCAGTTCTTC.

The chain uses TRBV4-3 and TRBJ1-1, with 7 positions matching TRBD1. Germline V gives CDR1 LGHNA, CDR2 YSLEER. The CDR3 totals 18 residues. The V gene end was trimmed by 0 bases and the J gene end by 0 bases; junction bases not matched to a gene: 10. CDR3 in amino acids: CASSQESTGVDMNTEAFF. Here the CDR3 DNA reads TGCGCCAGCAGCCAAGAATCCACAGGGGTAGATATGAACACTGAAGCTTTCTTT.

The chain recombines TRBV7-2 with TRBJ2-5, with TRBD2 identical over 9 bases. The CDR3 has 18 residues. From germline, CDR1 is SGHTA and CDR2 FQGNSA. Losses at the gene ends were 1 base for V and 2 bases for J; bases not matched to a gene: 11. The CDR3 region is CASSLVVAGDVQQETQYF. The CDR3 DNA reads TGTGCCAGCAGCTTAGTAGTAGCGGGAGATGTGCAACAAGAGACCCAGTACTTC. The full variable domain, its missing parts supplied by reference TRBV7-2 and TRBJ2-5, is GAGVSQSPSNKVTEKGKDVELRCDPISGHTALYWYRQSLGQGLEFLIYFQGNSAPDKSGLPSDRFSAERTGGSVSTLTIQRTQQEDSAVYLCASSLVVAGDVQQETQYFGPGTRLLVL.

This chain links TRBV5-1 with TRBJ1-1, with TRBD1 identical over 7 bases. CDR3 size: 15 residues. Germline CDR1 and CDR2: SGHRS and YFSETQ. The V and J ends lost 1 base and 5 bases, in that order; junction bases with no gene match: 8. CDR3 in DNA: TGCGCCAGCAGCTTGATACCAGGGGGAGGTACTGAAGCTTTCTTT. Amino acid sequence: CASSLIPGGGTEAFF.

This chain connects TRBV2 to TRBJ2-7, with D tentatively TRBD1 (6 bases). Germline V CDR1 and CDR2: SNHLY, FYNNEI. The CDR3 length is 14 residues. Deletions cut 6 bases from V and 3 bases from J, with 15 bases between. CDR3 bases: TGTGCCAGCAGGTTGAGACAGGCCCACTACGAGCAGTACTTC. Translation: CASRLRQAHYEQYF.

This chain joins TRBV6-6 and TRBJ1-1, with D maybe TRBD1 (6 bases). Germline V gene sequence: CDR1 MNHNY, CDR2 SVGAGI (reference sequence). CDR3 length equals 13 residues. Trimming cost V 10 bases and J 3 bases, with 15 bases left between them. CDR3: CATGGGAYTEAFF. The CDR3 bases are TGTGCCACCGGGGGGGGCGCCTACACTGAAGCTTTCTTT.